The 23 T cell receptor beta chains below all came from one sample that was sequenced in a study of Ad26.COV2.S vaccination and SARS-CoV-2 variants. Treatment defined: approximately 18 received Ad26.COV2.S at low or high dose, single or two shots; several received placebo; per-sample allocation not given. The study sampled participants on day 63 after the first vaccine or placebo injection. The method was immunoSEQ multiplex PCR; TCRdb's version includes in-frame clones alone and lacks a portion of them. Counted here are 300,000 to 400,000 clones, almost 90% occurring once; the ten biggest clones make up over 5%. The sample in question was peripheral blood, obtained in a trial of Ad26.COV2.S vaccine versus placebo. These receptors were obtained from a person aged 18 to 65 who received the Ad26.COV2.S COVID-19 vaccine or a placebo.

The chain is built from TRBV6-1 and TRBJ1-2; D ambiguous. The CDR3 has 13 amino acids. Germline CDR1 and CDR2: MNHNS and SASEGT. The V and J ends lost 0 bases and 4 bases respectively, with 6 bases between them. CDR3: CASSEARGYGYTF. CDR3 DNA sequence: TGTGCCAGCAGTGAAGCGCGGGGCTATGGCTACACCTTC.

CDR3 coding DNA: TGCAGCGTTTCTGGAGGGGGGGAGACTAATGAAAAACTGTTTTTT. This sequence encodes CSVSGGGETNEKLFF. The chain links TRBV29-1 to TRBJ1-4; TRBD1 might be the D (6 bases). V dropped 5 bases and J dropped 2 bases, with 15 bases sitting between them. This CDR3 is 15 amino acids long. The germline V gene encodes CDR1 SQVTM and CDR2 ANQGSEA.

Here the CDR3 DNA reads TGTGCCAGCAGCCAAGCGGGGTTTAGCACAGATACGCAGTATTTT. It yields the protein CASSQAGFSTDTQYF. The chain combines TRBV3-1 (or the pseudogene TRBV3-2) with TRBJ2-3; D is perhaps TRBD2 (5 bases). V was clipped by 1 base and J by 0 bases, with 8 bases between them. This CDR3 contains 15 residues. The germline V gene encodes CDR1 LGHDT and CDR2 YNNKEL (reference sequence).

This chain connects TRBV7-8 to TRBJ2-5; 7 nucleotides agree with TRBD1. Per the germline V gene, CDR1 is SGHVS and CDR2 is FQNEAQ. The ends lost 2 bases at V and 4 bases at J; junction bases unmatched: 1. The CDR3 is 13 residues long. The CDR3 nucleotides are TGTGCCAGCAGCTTACCAGGGGGAGAGACCCAGTACTTC. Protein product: CASSLPGGETQYF.

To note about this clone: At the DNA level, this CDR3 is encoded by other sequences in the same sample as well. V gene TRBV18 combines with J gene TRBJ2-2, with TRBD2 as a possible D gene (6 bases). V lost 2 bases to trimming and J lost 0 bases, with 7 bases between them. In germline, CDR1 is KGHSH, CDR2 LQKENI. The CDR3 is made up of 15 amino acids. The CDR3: CASSPTGANTGELFF. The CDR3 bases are TGTGCCAGCTCACCAACGGGGGCGAACACCGGGGAGCTGTTTTTT.

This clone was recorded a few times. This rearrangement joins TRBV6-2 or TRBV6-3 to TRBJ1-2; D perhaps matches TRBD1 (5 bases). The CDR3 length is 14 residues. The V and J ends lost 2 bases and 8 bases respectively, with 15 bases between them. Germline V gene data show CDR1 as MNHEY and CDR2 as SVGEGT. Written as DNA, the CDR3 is TGTGCCAGCAGTTACGTTCGCCAGGGAGGCGGCTACACCTTC. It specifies CASSYVRQGGGYTF.

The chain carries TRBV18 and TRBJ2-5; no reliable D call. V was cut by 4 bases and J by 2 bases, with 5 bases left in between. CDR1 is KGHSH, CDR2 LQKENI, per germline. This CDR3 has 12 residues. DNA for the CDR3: TGTGCCAGCTCACTGGTACAAGAGACCCAGTACTTC. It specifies CASSLVQETQYF. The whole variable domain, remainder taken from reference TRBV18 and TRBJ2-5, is NAGVMQNPRHLVRRRGQEARLRCSPMKGHSHVYWYRQLPEEGLKFMVYLQKENIIDESGMPKERFSAEFPKEGPSILRIQQVVRGDSAAYFCASSLVQETQYFGPGTRLLVL.

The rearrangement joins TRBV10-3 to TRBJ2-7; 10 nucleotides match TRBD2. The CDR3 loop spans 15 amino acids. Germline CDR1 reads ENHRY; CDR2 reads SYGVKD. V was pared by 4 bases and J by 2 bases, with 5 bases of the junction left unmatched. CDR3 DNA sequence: TGTGCCATCAGTGCCGGGACTAGCGACCCCTACGAGCAGTACGTC. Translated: CAISAGTSDPYEQYV.

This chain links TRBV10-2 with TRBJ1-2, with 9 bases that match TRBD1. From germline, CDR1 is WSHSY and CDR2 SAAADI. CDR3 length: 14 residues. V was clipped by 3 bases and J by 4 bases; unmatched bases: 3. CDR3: CASSDPGQGYGYTF. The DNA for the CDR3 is TGCGCCAGCAGTGATCCGGGACAGGGCTATGGCTACACCTTC.

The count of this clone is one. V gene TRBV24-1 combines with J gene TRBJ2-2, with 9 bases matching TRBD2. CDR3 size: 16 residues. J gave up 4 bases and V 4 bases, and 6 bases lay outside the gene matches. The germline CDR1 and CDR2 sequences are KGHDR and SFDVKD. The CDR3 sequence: CATSDGTSMSTGELFF. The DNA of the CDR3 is TGTGCCACCAGTGACGGGACTAGCATGAGCACCGGGGAGCTGTTTTTT.

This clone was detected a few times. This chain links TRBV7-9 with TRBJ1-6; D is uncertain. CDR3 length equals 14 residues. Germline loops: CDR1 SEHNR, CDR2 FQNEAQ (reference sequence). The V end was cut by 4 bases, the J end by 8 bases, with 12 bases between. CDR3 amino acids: CASSSLGLDSPLHF. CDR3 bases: TGTGCCAGCAGCTCACTAGGGTTGGATTCACCCCTCCACTTT.

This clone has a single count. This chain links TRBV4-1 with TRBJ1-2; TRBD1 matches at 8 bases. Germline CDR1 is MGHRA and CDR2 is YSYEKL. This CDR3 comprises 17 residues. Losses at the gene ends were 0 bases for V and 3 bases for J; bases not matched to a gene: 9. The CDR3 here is CASSQDLGTGNYYGYTF. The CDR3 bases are TGCGCCAGCAGCCAAGATCTTGGGACAGGAAATTACTATGGCTACACCTTC.

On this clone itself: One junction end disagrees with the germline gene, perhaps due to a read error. The CDR3, as DNA: TGTGCCATATGCCTTTCGGGGACAAACTGTGGCTACACCTTC. Translated: CAICLSGTNCGYTF. J is TRBJ1-2 and V is TRBV10-3; D possibly corresponds to TRBD1 (6 bases). Germline loops: CDR1 ENHRY, CDR2 SYGVKD. There are 14 residues in the CDR3.

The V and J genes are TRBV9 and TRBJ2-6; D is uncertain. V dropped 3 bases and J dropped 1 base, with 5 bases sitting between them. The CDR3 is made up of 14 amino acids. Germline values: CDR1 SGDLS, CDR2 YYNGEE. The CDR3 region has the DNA TGTGCCAGCAGCGCAATATCTGGGGCCAACGTCCTGACTTTC. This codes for CASSAISGANVLTF.

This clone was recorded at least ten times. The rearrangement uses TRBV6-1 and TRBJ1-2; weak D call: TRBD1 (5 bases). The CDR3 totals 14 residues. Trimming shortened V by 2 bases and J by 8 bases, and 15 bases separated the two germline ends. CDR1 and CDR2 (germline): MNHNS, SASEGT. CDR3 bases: TGTGCCAGCAGTGAACCCGGGACCTCCTCGGGCTACACCTTC. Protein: CASSEPGTSSGYTF.

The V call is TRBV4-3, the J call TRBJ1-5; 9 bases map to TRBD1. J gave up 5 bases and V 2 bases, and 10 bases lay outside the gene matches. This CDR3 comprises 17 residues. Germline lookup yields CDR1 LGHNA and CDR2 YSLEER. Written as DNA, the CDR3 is TGCGCCAGCAGCCAACCTCGGATCCGGGACAGGGATCAGCCCCAGCATTTT. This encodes CASSQPRIRDRDQPQHF.

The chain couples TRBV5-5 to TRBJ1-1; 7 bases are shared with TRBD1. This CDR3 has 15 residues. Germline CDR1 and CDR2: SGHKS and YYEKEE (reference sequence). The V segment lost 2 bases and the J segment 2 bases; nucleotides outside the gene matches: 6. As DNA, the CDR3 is TGTGCCAGCAGCTTTTATGACAGGGAAAACACTGAAGCTTTCTTT. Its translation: CASSFYDRENTEAFF.

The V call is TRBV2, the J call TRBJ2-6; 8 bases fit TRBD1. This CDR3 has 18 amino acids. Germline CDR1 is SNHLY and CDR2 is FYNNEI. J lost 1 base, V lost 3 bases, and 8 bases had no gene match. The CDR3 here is CASSDPQGGKSGANVLTF. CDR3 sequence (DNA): TGTGCCAGCAGTGACCCACAGGGGGGAAAGTCTGGGGCCAACGTCCTGACTTTC.

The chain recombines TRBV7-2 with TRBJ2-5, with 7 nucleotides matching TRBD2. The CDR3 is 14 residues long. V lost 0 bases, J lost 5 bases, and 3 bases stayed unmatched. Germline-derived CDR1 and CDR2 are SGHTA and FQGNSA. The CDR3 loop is CASSLALGGETQYF. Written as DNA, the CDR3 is TGTGCCAGCAGCTTAGCCTTGGGGGGGGAGACCCAGTACTTC.

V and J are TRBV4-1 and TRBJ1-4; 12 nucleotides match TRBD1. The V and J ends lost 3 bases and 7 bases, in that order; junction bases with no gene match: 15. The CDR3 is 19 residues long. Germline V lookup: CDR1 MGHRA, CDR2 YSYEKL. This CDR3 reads CASSQEAGVRDRGREKLFF. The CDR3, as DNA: TGCGCCAGCAGCCAGGAAGCTGGAGTACGGGACAGGGGGCGTGAAAAACTGTTTTTT.

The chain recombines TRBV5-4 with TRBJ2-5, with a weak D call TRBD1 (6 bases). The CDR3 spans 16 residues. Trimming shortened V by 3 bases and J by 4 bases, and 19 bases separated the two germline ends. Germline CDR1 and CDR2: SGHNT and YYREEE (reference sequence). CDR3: CASSSRGLQGRETQYF. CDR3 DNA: TGTGCCAGCAGCTCTCGTGGTTTACAGGGTCGAGAGACCCAGTACTTC.

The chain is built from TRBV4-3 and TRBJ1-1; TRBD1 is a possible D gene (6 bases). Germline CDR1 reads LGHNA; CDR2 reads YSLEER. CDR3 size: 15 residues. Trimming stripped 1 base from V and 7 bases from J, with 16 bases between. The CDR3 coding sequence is TGCGCCAGCAGCCAAGTTGACAGGACCGAGGGTGAAGCTTTCTTT. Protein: CASSQVDRTEGEAFF.

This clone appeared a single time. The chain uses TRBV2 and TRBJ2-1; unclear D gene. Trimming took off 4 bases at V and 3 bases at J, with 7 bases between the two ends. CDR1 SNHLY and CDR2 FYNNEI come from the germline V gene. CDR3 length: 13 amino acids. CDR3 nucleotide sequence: TGTGCCAGCAGTGGGATGAGCTACAATGAGCAGTTCTTC. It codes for CASSGMSYNEQFF.